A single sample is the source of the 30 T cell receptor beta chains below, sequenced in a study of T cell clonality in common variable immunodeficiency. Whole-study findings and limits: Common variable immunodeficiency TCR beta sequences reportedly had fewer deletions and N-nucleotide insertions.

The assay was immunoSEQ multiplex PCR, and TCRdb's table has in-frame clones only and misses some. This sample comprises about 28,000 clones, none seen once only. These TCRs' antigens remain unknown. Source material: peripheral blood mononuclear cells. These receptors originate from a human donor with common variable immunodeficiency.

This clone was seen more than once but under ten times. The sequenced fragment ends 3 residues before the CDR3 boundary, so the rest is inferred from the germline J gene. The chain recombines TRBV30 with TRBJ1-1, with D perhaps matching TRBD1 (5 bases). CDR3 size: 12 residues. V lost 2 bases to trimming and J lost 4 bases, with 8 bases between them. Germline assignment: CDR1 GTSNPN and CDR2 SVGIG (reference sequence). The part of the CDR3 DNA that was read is TGTGCCTGGAGTCCAGGGCCCACTGAA. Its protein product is CAWSPGPTE. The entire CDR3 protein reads CAWSPGPTEAFF.

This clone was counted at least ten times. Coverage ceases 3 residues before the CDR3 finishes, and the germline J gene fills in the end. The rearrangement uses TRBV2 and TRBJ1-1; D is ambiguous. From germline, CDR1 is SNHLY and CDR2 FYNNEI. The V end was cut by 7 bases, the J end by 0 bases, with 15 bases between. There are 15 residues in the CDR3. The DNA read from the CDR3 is TGTGCCAGCACTTATCATCCTAGTATGAACACTGAA. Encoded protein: CASTYHPSMNTE. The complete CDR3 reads CASTYHPSMNTEAFF.

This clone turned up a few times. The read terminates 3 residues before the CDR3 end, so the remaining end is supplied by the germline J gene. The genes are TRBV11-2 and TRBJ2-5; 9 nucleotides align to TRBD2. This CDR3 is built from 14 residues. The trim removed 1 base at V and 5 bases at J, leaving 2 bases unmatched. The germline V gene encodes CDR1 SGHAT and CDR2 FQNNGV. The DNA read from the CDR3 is TGTGCCAGCAGCTTAGGCGCGGGGGGGGAGACC. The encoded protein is CASSLGAGGET. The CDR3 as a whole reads CASSLGAGGETQYF.

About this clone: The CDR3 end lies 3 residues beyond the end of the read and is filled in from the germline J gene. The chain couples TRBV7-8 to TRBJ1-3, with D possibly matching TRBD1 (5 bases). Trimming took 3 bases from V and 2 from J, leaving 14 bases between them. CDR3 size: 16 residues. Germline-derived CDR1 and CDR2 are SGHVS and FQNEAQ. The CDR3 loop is CASSFIGPGTGNTIYF. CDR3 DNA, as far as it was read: TGTGCCAGCAGCTTTATCGGCCCAGGGACTGGAAACACC. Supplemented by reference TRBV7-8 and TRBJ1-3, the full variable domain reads GAGVSQSPRYKVAKRGQDVALRCDPISGHVSLFWYQQALGQGPEFLTYFQNEAQLDKSGLPSDRFFAERPEGSVSTLKIQRTQQEDSAVYLCASSFIGPGTGNTIYFGEGSWLTVV.

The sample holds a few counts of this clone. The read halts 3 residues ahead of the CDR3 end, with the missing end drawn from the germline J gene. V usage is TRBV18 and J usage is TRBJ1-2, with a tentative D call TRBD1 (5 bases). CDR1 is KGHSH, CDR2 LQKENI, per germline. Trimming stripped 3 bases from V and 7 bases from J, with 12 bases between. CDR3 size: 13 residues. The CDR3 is CASSPSAGIGYTF. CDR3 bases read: TGTGCCAGCTCACCCTCGGCAGGGATTGGC.

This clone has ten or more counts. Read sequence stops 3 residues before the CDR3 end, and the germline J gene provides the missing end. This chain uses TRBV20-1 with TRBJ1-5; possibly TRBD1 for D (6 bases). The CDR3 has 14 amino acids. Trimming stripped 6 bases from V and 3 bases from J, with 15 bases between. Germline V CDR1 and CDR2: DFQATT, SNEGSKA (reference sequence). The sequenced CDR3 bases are TGCAGTGCCCGGGACACGGCCTTCAATCAGCCC. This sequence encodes CSARDTAFNQP. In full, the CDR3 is CSARDTAFNQPQHF.

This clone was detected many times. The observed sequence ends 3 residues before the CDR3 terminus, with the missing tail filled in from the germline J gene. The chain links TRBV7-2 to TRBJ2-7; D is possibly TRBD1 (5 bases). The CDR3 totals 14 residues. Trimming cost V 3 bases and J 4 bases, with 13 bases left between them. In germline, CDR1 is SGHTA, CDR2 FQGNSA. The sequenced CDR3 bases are TGTGCCAGCAGCTTGTTGGGGCCGAAATACGAG. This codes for CASSLLGPKYE. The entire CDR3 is CASSLLGPKYEQYF.

The CDR3 sequence is CAWTERAPNYGYTF. Partial CDR3 DNA: TGTGCCTGGACGGAGAGGGCTCCCAACTATGGC. V is TRBV30 and J is TRBJ1-2; D gene ambiguous. The read comes to an end 3 residues before the CDR3 does, leaving the germline J gene to fill in the end. This CDR3 has 14 residues. The germline V gene has CDR1 GTSNPN and CDR2 SVGIG (reference sequence). Trimming took off 4 bases at V and 2 bases at J, with 14 bases between the two ends. The whole variable domain, remainder taken from reference TRBV30 and TRBJ1-2, is SQTIHQWPATLVQPVGSPLSLECTVEGTSNPNLYWYRQAAGRGLQLLFYSVGIGQISSEVPQNLSASRPQDRQFILSSKKLLLSDSGFYLCAWTERAPNYGYTFGSGTRLTVV.

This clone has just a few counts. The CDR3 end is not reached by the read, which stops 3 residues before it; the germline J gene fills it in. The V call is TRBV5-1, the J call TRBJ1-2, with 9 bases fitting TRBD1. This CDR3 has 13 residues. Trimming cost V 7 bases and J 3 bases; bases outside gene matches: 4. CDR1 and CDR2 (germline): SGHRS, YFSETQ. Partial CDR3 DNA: TGCGCCAGCCGGACAGGGGTAGACTATGGC. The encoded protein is CASRTGVDYG. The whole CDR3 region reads CASRTGVDYGYTF.

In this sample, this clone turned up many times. CDR3 loop: CASSFRNSPLHF. CDR3 DNA (partial): TGTGCCAGCAGCTTTCGTAATTCACCC. The rearrangement links TRBV7-6 to TRBJ1-6; D gene uncertain. The missing CDR3 end, 3 residues past where the read stops, is filled in from the germline J gene. This CDR3 is built from 12 residues. Germline V CDR1 and CDR2: SGHVS, FNYEAQ. With 3 bases removed from V and 6 bases from J, the gap between germline ends came to 3 bases.

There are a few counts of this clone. The sequenced CDR3 bases are TGCAGTGCTAGAGATTTAGTTCACAGGAGCTCCTACGAG. It codes for CSARDLVHRSSYE. The full CDR3 protein reads CSARDLVHRSSYEQYF. The genes are TRBV20-1 and TRBJ2-7; tentative D call: TRBD1 (5 bases). From the germline J gene comes the end of the CDR3, since the read stops 3 residues before it. Germline V gives CDR1 DFQATT, CDR2 SNEGSKA (reference sequence). This CDR3 is built from 16 residues. Trimming took 0 bases from V and 0 from J, leaving 15 bases between them.

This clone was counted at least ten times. The CDR3 bases that were read are TGCGCCAGTCAAGGGTTTGGGTACCAAGAGACC. Its protein product is CASQGFGYQET. The complete CDR3 protein is CASQGFGYQETQYF. V gene TRBV5-1 combines with J gene TRBJ2-5; the D is unclear. The CDR3 extends 3 residues past the end of the read, so its final part is completed from the germline J gene. From germline, CDR1 is SGHRS and CDR2 YFSETQ. The CDR3 consists of 14 residues. Trimming left V 8 bases short and J 0 bases short, with 14 bases between.

The CDR3 sequence is CAWSGGGPSTEAFF. The part of the CDR3 DNA that was read is TGTGCCTGGAGTGGAGGGGGACCGAGCACTGAA. This chain connects TRBV30 to TRBJ1-1, with D possibly TRBD1 on 6 matching bases. The read halts 3 residues ahead of the CDR3 end, with the missing end drawn from the germline J gene. The CDR3 sequence is 14 residues long. Germline CDR1 GTSNPN, CDR2 SVGIG (reference sequence). Deletions cut 1 base from V and 4 bases from J, with 13 bases between.

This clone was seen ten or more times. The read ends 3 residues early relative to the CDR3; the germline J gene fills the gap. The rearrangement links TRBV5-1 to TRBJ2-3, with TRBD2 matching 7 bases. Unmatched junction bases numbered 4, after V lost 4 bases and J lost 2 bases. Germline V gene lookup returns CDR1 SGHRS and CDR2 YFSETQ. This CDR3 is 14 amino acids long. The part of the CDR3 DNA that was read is TGCGCCAGCAGCGGGGGGGGTCCCACAGATACG. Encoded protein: CASSGGGPTDT. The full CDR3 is CASSGGGPTDTQYF.

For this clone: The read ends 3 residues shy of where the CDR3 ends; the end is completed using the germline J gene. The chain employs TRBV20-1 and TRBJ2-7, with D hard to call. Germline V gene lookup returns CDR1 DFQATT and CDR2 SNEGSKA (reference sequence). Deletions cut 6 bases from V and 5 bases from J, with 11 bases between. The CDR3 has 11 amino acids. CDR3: CSANRVDEQYF. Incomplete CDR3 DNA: TGCAGTGCAAATAGGGTAGACGAG.

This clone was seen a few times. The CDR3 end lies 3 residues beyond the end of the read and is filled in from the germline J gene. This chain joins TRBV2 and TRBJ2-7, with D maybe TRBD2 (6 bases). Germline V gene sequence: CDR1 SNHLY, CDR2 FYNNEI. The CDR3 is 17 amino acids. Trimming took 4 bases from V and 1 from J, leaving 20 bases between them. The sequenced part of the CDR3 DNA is TGTGCCAGCAGTGGAATCTTAATCTTCGGGGGTTCCTACGAG. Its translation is CASSGILIFGGSYE. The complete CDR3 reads CASSGILIFGGSYEQYF.

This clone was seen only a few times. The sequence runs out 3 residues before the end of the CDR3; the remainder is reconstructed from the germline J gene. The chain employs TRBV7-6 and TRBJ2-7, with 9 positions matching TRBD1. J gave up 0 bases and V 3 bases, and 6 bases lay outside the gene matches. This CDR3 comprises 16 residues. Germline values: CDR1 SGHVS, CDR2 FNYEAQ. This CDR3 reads CASSLDRGQGSYEQYF. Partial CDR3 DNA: TGTGCCAGCAGCTTGGACCGGGGACAGGGCTCCTACGAG.

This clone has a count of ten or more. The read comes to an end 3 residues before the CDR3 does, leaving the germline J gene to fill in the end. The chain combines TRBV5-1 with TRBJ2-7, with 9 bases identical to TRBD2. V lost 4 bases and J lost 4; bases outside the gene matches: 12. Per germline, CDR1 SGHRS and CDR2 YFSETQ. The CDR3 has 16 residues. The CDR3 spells CASSPDGLAQGYEQYF. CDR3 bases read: TGCGCCAGCAGCCCCGACGGACTAGCGCAGGGGTACGAG.

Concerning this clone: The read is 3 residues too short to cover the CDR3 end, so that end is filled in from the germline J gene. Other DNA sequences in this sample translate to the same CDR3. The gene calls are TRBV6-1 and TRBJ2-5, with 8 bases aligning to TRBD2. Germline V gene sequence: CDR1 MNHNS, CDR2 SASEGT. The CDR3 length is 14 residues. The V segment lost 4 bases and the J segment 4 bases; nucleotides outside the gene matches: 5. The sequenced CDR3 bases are TGTGCCAGCAGTGGGGGACTAGGAGGAGAGACC. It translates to CASSGGLGGET. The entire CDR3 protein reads CASSGGLGGETQYF.

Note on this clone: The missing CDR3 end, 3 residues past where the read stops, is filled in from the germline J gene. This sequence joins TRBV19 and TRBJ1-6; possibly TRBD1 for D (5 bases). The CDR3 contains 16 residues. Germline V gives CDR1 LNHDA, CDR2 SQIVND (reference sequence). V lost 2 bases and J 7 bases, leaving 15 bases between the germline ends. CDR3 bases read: TGTGCCAGTAGTATACCCGGGGGTGGTGTGAATTCACCC. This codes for CASSIPGGGVNSP. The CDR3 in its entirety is CASSIPGGGVNSPLHF. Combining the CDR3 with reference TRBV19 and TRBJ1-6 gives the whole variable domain DGGITQSPKYLFRKEGQNVTLSCEQNLNHDAMYWYRQDPGQGLRLIYYSQIVNDFQKGDIAEGYSVSREKKESFPLTVTSAQKNPTAFYLCASSIPGGGVNSPLHFGNGTRLTVT.

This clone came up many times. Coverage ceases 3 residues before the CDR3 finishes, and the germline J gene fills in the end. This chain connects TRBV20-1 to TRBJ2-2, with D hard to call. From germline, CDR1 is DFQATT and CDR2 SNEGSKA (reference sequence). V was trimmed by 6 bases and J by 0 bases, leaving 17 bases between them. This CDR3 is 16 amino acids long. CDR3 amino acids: CSASFLPPPNTGELFF. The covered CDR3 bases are TGCAGTGCGAGCTTCTTACCACCGCCGAACACCGGGGAG.

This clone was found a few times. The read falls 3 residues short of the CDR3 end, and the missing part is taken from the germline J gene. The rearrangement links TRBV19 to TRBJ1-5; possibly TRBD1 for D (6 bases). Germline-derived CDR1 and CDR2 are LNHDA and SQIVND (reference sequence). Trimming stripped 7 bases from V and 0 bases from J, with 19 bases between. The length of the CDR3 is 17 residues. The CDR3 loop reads CASKVGQIYDSNQPQHF. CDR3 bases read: TGTGCCAGTAAGGTCGGACAGATTTACGATAGCAATCAGCCC.

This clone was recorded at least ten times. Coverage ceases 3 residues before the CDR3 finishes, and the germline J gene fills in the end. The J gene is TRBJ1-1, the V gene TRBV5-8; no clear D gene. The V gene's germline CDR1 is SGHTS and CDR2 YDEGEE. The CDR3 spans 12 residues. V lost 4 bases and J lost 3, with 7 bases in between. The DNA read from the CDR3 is TGTGCCAGCAGCGCCGGGGACACTGAA. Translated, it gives CASSAGDTE. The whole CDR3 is CASSAGDTEAFF.

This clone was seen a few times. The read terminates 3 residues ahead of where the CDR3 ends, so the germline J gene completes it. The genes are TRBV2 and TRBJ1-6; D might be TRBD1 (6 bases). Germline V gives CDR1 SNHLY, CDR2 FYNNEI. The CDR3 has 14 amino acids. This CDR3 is CASSEARGGPTLHF. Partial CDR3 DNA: TGTGCCAGCAGTGAAGCTAGGGGGGGTCCTACC.

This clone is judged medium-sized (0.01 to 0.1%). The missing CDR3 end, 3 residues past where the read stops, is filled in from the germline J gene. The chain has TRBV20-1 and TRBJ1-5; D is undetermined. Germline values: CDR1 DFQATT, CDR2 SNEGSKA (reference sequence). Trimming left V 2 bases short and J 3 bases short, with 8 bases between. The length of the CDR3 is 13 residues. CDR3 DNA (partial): TGCAGTGCTAGATTCCAGTTCAATCAGCCC. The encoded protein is CSARFQFNQP. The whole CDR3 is CSARFQFNQPQHF.

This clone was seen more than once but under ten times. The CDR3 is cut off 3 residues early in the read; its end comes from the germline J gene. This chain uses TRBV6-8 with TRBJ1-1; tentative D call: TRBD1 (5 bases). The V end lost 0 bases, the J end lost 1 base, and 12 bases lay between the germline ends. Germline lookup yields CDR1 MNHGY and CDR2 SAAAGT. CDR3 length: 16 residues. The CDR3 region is CASSYSRERGNTEAFF. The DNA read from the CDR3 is TGTGCCAGCAGTTACTCGAGGGAGAGGGGGAACACTGAA.

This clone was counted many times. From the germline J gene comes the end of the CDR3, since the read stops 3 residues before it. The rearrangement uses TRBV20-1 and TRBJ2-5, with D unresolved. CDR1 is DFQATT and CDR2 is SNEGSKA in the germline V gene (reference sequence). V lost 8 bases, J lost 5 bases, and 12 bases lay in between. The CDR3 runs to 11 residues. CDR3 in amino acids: CSPRPPETQYF. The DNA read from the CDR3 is TGCAGTCCAAGGCCCCCGGAGACC.

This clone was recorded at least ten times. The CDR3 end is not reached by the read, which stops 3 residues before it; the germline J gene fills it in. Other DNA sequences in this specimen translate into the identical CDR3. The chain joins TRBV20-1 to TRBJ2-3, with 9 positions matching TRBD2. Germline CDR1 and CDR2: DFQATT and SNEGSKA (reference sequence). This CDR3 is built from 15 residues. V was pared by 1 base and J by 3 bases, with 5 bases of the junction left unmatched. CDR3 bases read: TGCAGTGCTAGAGCGATTAGCGGGGGAACAGATACG. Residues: CSARAISGGTDT. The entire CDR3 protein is CSARAISGGTDTQYF.

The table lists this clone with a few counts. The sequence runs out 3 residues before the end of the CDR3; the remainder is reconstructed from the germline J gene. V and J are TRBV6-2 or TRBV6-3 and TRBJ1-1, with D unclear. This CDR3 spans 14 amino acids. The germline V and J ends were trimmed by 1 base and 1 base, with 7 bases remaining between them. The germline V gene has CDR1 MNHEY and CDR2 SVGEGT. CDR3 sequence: CASSYYQANTEAFF. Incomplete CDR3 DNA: TGTGCCAGCAGTTACTACCAAGCGAACACTGAA.

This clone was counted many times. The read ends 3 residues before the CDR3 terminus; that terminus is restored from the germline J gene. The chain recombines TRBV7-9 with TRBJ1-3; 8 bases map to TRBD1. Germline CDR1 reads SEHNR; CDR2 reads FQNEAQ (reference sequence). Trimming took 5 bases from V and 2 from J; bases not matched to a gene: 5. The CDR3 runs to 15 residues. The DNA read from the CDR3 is TGTGCCAGCAGCGGAACAGGGGGGACTGGAAACACC. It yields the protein CASSGTGGTGNT. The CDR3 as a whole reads CASSGTGGTGNTIYF.